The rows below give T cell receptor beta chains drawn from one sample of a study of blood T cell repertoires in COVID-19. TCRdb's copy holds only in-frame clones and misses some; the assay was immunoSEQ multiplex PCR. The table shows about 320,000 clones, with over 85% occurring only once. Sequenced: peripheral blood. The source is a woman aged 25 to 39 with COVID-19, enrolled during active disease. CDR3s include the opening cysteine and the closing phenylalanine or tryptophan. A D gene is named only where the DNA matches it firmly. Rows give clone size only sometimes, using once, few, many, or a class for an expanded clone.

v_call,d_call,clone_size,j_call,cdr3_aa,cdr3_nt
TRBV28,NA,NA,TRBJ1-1,CASTASLGRAGPEAFF,TGTGCCAGCACCGCATCCTTAGGGAGGGCGGGCCCTGAAGCTTTCTTT
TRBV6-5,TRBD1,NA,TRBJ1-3,CASSRGQFSGNTIYF,TGTGCCAGCAGCAGGGGACAGTTCTCTGGAAACACCATATATTTT
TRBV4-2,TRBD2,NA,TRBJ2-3,CASSQVAGGAGADTQYF,TGTGCCAGCAGCCAAGTGGCCGGGGGGGCTGGGGCAGATACGCAGTATTTT
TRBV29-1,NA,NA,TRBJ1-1,CSVGRNTEAFF,TGCAGCGTTGGCAGGAACACTGAAGCTTTCTTT
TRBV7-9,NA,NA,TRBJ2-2,CASSTGTPNTGELFF,TGTGCCAGCAGCACCGGGACTCCCAACACCGGGGAGCTGTTTTTT
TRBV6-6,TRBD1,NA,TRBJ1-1,CASSPGGRSTEAFF,TGTGCCAGCAGCCCAGGGGGCCGGAGCACTGAAGCTTTCTTT
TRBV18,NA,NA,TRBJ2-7,CASSPPEDRSPYEQYF,TGTGCCAGCTCACCACCGGAGGACCGTAGCCCCTACGAGCAGTACTTC
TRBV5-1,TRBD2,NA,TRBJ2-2,CASSPLAGGNTGELFF,TGCGCCAGCAGCCCCCTAGCGGGGGGGAACACCGGGGAGCTGTTTTTT
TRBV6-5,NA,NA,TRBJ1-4,CASSSPSRNEKLFF,TGTGCCAGCAGTTCTCCGTCGAGGAATGAAAAACTGTTTTTT
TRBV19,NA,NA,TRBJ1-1,CASLEAVNTEAFF,TGTGCCAGTCTTGAGGCGGTGAACACTGAAGCTTTCTTT
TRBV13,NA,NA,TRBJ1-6,CASSETSGALNSPLHF,TGTGCCAGCAGCGAGACCTCGGGAGCCTTGAATTCACCCCTCCACTTT
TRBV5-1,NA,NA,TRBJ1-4,CASSLETANEKLFF,TGCGCCAGCAGCTTGGAAACAGCTAATGAAAAACTGTTTTTT
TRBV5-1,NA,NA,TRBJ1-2,CASSSGGAGYTF,TGCGCCAGCAGCTCTGGGGGGGCTGGCTACACCTTC
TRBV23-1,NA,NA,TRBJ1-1,CASGGRTTEAFF,TGCGCCAGCGGGGGCCGTACCACTGAAGCTTTCTTT
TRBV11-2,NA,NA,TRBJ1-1,CASGVNTEAFF,TGTGCCAGCGGAGTGAACACTGAAGCTTTCTTT
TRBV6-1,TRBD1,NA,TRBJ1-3,CASSESGTGFRNTIYF,TGTGCCAGCAGTGAGTCCGGGACAGGGTTCCGAAACACCATATATTTT
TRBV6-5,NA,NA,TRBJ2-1,CASSYGLINEQFF,TGTGCCAGCAGTTACGGGCTAATTAATGAGCAGTTCTTC
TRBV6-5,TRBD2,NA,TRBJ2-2,CASSQTAGPGELFF,TGTGCCAGCAGTCAGACAGCGGGACCCGGGGAGCTGTTTTTT
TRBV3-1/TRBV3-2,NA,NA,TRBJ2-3,CASSHSRVVGYTQYF,TGTGCCAGCAGCCACTCGCGGGTAGTCGGGTATACGCAGTATTTT
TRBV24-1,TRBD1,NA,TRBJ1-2,CATSDNRGRSYGYTF,TGTGCCACCAGTGATAACAGGGGCAGGAGCTATGGCTACACCTTC
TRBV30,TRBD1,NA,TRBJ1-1,CAWSVTGAEAFF,TGTGCCTGGAGTGTAACAGGGGCTGAAGCTTTCTTT
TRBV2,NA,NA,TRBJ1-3,CASQDNAGNTIYF,TGTGCCAGCCAGGATAACGCTGGAAACACCATATATTTT
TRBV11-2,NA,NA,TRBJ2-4,CASSPGGGLLAKNIQYF,TGTGCCAGCAGTCCCGGAGGGGGCCTCCTAGCCAAAAACATTCAGTACTTC
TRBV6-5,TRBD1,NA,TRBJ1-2,CASRTGSFYGYTF,TGTGCCAGCCGGACAGGGTCCTTCTATGGCTACACCTTC
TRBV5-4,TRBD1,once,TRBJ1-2,CASSLQGAHYGYTF,TGTGCCAGCAGCTTACAGGGGGCTCACTATGGCTACACCTTC
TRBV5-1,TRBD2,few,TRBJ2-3,CASLSGTRGVDTQYF,TGCGCCAGCCTTTCCGGGACTAGGGGGGTAGATACGCAGTATTTT
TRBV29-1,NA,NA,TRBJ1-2,CSVQGTNYGYTF,TGCAGCGTGCAGGGGACGAACTATGGCTACACCTTC
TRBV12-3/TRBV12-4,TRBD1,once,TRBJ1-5,CASRGTGDQPQHF,TGTGCCAGCAGGGGGACAGGGGATCAGCCCCAGCATTTT
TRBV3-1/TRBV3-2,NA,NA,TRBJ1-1,CASSFERTEAFF,TGTGCCAGCAGTTTCGAACGGACTGAAGCTTTCTTT
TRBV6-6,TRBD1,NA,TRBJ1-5,CASSTPFTGDNQPQHF,TGTGCCAGCAGCACCCCCTTCACAGGGGACAATCAGCCCCAGCATTTT
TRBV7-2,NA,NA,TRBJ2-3,CASSLASAVTQYF,TGTGCCAGCAGCTTAGCCAGTGCCGTTACGCAGTATTTT
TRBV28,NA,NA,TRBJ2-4,CASSLQNIQYF,TGTGCCAGCAGTTTACAGAACATTCAGTACTTC
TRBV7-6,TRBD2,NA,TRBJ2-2,CASSLVAGGTGELFF,TGTGCCAGCAGCTTAGTCGCGGGGGGTACCGGGGAGCTGTTTTTT
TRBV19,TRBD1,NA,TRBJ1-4,CASSMGRGSKNEKLFF,TGTGCCAGTAGTATGGGCAGGGGGTCGAAGAATGAAAAACTGTTTTTT
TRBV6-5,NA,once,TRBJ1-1,CASESRGFEAFF,TGTGCCAGCGAATCTAGGGGGTTTGAAGCTTTCTTT
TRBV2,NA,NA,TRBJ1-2,CASGATGAANYGYTF,TGTGCCAGCGGCGCTACAGGCGCAGCTAACTATGGCTACACCTTC
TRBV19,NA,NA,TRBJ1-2,CASSSPGVGYGYTF,TGTGCCAGTAGTTCGCCGGGGGTGGGGTATGGCTACACCTTC
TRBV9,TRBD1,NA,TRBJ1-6,CASSVALGTADNSPLHF,TGTGCCAGCAGCGTAGCCCTCGGGACAGCAGATAATTCACCCCTCCACTTT
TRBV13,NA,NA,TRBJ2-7,CASSLRQAAYEQYF,TGTGCCAGCAGCTTACGGCAGGCCGCCTACGAGCAGTACTTC
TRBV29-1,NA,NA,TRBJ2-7,CSVFFLGGIYEQYF,TGCAGCGTTTTCTTTCTAGGAGGAATCTACGAGCAGTACTTC
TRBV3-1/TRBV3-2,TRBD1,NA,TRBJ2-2,CASSQGRQGNTGELFF,TGTGCCAGCAGCCAGGGCAGACAGGGTAACACCGGGGAGCTGTTTTTT
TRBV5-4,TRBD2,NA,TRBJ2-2,CASSFGSSGRPTGELFF,TGTGCCAGCAGCTTTGGGTCTAGCGGCAGGCCGACCGGGGAGCTGTTTTTT
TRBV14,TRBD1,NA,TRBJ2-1,CASSQDRGGEQFF,TGTGCCAGCAGCCAGGACAGGGGAGGTGAGCAGTTCTTC
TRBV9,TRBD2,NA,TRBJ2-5,CASSVGAGAPRRTQYF,TGTGCCAGCAGCGTAGGAGCGGGGGCCCCACGTAGGACCCAGTACTTC
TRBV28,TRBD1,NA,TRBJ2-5,CASSSLARGRETQYF,TGTGCCAGCAGTTCCCTGGCGAGGGGGCGAGAGACCCAGTACTTC
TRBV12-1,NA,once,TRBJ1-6,CASSFWQDNSPLHF,TGTGCCAGCAGCTTTTGGCAGGATAATTCACCCCTCCACTTT
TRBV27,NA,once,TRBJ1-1,CASSGGSTGMNTEAFF,TGTGCCAGCAGTGGGGGCTCGACGGGCATGAACACTGAAGCTTTCTTT
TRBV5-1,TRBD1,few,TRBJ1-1,CASSRQGGSEAFF,TGCGCCAGCAGCAGACAGGGTGGGAGTGAAGCTTTCTTT
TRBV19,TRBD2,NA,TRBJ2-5,CASSILGGVRETQYF,TGTGCCAGTAGTATTCTCGGGGGGGTAAGAGAGACCCAGTACTTC
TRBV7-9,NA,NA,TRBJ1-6,CASRTGYNSPLHF,TGTGCCAGCAGAACAGGGTATAATTCACCCCTCCACTTT
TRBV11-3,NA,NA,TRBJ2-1,CASSLDPVSYNEQFF,TGTGCCAGCAGCTTAGACCCGGTCTCATACAATGAGCAGTTCTTC
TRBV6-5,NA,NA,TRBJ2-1,CASSYSDRQHYLF,TGTGCCAGCAGTTACTCCGACAGACAGCATTACCTCTTC
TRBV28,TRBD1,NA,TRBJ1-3,CASSYPGGLRGNTIYF,TGTGCCAGCAGTTACCCAGGGGGCCTCAGGGGAAACACCATATATTTT
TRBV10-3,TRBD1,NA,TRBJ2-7,CAIRRTGGYEQYF,TGTGCCATCAGGAGGACAGGAGGCTACGAGCAGTACTTC
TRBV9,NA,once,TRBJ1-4,CASRGGSGIGEKLFF,TGTGCCAGCAGAGGGGGATCGGGGATTGGAGAAAAACTGTTTTTT
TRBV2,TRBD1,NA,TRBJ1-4,CASRQQGAPGEKLFF,TGTGCCAGCAGACAACAGGGGGCGCCGGGTGAAAAACTGTTTTTT
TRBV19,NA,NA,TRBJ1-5,CASSIGTVYQPQHF,TGTGCCAGTAGTATAGGAACAGTTTATCAGCCCCAGCATTTT
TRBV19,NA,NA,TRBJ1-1,CASSIQSDRIYTEAFF,TGTGCCAGTAGTATCCAATCCGACAGGATTTACACTGAAGCTTTCTTT
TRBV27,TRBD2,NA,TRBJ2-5,CASSLSPSGGGQETQYF,TGTGCCAGCAGTTTATCGCCTAGCGGGGGGGGTCAAGAGACCCAGTACTTC
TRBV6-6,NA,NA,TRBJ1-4,CASSSVGGPGEKLFF,TGTGCCAGCAGTTCAGTCGGAGGCCCCGGTGAAAAACTGTTTTTT